This T cell receptor beta chain appears in the sequencing data of a study of cytomegalovirus exposure and HLA in healthy donors. Findings and limits, study-wide: An assumption of roughly uniform sequencing depth across donors underlay the presence/absence analyses.

Trimming removed 7 bases at V and 0 bases at J, with 13 bases between. CDR3 length: 14 residues. Germline CDR1 reads SNHLY; CDR2 reads FYNNEI. Comment on this clone: Its antigen is still unknown.

PCR was performed using 60 Vbeta and 13 Jbeta primers. The data were produced by immunoSEQ multiplex PCR, yet TCRdb's version contains in-frame clones alone and is incomplete. Recorded for this sample: fewer than 200,000 clones. This TCR was recovered from a woman aged 55 to 70 in good health and CMV-seronegative. The chain couples TRBV2 to TRBJ2-7; no clear D. Input material: PBMCs. The CDR3 coding sequence is TGTGCCAGCAACATCGACACTTACTCCTACGAGCAGTACTTC. It yields the protein CASNIDTYSYEQYF.